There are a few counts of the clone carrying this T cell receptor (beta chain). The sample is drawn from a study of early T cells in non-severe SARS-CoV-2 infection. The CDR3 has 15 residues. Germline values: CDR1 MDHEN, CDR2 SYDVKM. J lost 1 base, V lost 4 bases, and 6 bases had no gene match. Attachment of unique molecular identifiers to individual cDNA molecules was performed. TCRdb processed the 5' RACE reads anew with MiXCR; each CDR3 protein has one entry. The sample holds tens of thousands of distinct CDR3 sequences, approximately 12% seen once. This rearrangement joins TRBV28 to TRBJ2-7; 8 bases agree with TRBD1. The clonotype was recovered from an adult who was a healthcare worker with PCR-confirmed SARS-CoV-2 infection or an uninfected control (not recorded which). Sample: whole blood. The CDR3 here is CASSSYRGKSYEQYF. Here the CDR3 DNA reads TGTGCCAGCAGTTCGTACAGGGGGAAATCCTACGAGCAGTACTTC.